This T cell receptor beta chain was sequenced in a study of T-cell reconstitution after alpha-beta-depleted transplantation in children. Findings of the study overall: After one year, T-cell counts and TCRbeta diversity mostly came from new T cells. Some patients' high day-60 TCRbeta diversity was attributed to recipient cells surviving conditioning. Two months or so post-transplant, alpha-beta T cells reportedly derived from several hundred expanded graft clones.

V was clipped by 0 bases and J by 7 bases, with 9 bases between them. The CDR3 is 12 residues long. CDR1 SQVTM and CDR2 ANQGSEA come from the germline V gene. It was with unique molecular identifiers that the TCRbeta library was prepared. TCRdb recomputed calls from the PCR reads with MiXCR, one row per CDR3 protein. Altogether 85,000 to 120,000 distinct CDR3 sequences are present, around 7% being singletons, with the ten largest covering 16%. This clonotype showed up many times. Its antigen is as yet unknown. The chain combines TRBV29-1 with TRBJ1-1, with D unclear. This specimen consisted of PBMCs, obtained before TCRalphabeta/CD19-depleted stem cell transplant. The sequence derives from a boy aged 2 to 10 with acute lymphoblastic leukemia, due to receive a stem cell transplant. The CDR3 region has the DNA TGCAGCGTTGAAGAAATGGGGATTGAAGCTTTCTTT. Protein sequence: CSVEEMGIEAFF.